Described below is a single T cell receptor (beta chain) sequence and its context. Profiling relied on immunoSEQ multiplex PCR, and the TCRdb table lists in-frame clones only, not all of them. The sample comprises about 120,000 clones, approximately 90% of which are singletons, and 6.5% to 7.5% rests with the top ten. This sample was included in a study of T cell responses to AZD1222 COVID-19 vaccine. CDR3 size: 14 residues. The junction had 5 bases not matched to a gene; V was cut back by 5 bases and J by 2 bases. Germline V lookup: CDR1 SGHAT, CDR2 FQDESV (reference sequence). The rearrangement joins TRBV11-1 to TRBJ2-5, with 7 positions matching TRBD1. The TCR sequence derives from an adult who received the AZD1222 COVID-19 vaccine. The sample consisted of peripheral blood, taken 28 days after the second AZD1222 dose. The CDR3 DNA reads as TGTGCCAGCAGCCTAGACAGGGAGCAAGAGACCCAGTACTTC. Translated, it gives CASSLDREQETQYF.